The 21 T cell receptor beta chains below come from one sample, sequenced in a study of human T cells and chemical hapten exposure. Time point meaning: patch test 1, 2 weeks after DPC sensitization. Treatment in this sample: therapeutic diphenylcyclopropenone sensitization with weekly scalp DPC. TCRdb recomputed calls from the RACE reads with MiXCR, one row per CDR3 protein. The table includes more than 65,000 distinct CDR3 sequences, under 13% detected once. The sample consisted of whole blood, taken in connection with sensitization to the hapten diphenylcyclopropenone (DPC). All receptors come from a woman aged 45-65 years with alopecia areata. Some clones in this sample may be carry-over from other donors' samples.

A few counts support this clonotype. The CDR3 DNA follows: TGTGCCAGCAGTCTATTGATCACAGATACGCAGTATTTT. Protein product: CASSLLITDTQYF. J is TRBJ2-3 and V is TRBV27; D uncertain. The V gene's germline CDR1 is MNHEY and CDR2 SMNVEV (reference sequence). The CDR3 sequence is 13 residues long. V lost 5 bases, J lost 2 bases, and 8 bases lay in between.

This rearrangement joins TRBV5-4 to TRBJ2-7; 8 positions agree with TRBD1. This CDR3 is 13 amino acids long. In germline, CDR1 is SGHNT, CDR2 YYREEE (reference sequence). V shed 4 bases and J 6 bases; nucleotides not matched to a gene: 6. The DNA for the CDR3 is TGTGCCAGCAGCCGGGACAGGAGGGCCGAGCAGTACTTC. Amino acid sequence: CASSRDRRAEQYF.

CDR3 in amino acids: CAWSGGALGTEAFF. The CDR3, as DNA: TGTGCCTGGAGTGGAGGGGCCCTGGGCACTGAAGCTTTCTTT. The chain joins TRBV30 to TRBJ1-1, with TRBD1 as a possible D gene (5 bases). Looked up from germline, CDR1 is GTSNPN and CDR2 is SVGIG (reference sequence). The CDR3 totals 14 residues. The germline V and J ends were trimmed by 1 base and 4 bases, with 13 bases remaining between them.

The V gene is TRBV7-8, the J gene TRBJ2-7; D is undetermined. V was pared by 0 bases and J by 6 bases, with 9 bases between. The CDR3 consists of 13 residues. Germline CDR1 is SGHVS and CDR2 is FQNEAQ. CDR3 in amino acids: CASSLAAAAEQYF. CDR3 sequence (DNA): TGTGCCAGCAGCTTAGCGGCGGCGGCCGAGCAGTACTTC.

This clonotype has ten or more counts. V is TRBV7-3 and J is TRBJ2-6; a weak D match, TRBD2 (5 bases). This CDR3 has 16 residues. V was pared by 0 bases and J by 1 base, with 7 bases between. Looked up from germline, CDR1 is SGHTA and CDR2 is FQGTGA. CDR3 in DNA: TGTGCCAGCAGCTTAACAGGCGGGTCTGGGGCCAACGTCCTGACTTTC. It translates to CASSLTGGSGANVLTF.

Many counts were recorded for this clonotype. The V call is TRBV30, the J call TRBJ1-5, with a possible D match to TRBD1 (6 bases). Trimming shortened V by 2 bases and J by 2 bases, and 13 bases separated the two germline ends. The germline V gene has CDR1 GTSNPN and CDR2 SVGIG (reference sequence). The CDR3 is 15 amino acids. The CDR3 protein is CAWSKAGAGNQPQHF. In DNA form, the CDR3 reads TGTGCCTGGAGTAAGGCAGGGGCTGGCAATCAGCCCCAGCATTTT.

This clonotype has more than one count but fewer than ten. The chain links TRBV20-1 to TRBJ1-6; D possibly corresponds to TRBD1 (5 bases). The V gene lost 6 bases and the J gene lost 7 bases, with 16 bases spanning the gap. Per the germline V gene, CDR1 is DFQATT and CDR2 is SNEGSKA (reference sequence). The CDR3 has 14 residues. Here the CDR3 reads CSAPGGVRNSPLHF. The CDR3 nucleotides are TGCAGTGCCCCCGGGGGGGTGCGAAATTCACCCCTCCACTTT.

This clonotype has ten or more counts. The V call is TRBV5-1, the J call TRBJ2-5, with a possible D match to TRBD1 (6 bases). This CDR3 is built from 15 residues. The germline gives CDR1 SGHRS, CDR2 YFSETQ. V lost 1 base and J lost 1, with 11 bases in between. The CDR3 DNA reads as TGCGCCAGCAGCTTGTGGACAGCAACCCAAGAGACCCAGTACTTC. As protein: CASSLWTATQETQYF.

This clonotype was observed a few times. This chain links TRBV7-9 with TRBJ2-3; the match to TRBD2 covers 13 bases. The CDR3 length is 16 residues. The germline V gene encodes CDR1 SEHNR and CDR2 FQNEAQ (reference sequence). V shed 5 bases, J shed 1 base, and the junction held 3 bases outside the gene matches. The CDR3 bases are TGTGCCAGCAGCCCAGGACTAGCGGGGGGCACAGATACGCAGTATTTT. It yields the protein CASSPGLAGGTDTQYF.

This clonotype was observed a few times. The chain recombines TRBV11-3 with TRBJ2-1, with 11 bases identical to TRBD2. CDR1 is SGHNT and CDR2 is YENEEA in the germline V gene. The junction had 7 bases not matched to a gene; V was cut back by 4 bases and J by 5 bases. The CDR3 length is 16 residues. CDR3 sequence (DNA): TGTGCCAGCAGCTCCGGGACTAGCGGTTATCACAATGAGCAGTTCTTC. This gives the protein CASSSGTSGYHNEQFF.

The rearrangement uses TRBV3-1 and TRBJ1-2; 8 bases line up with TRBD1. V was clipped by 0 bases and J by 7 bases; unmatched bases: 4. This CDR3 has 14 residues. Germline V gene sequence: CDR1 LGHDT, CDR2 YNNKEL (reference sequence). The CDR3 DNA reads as TGTGCCAGCAGCCAAGATCGTCAGGGGGCTGGCTACACCTTC. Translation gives CASSQDRQGAGYTF.

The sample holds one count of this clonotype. DNA of the CDR3: TGTGCCAGTAGTATGCGGCAGTCCAATCAGCCCCAGCATTTT. Amino acids: CASSMRQSNQPQHF. V usage is TRBV19 and J usage is TRBJ1-5; D gene uncertain. Deletions cut 3 bases from V and 3 bases from J, with 9 bases between. Germline V gene lookup returns CDR1 LNHDA and CDR2 SQIVND (reference sequence). CDR3 length: 14 amino acids.

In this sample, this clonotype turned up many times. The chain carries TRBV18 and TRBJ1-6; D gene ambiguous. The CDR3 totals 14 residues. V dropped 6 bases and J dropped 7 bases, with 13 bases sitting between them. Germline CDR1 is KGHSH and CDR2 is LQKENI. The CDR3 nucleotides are TGTGCCAGCTCGTCACGTACTTCAAATTCACCCCTCCACTTT. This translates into CASSSRTSNSPLHF.

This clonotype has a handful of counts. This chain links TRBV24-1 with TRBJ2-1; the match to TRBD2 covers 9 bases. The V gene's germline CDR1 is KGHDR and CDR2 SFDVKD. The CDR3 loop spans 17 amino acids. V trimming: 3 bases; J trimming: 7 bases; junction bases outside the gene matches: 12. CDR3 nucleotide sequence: TGTGCCACCAGTGATACAGGGTCAGCGGGAGGAATGAATGAGCAGTTCTTC. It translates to CATSDTGSAGGMNEQFF.

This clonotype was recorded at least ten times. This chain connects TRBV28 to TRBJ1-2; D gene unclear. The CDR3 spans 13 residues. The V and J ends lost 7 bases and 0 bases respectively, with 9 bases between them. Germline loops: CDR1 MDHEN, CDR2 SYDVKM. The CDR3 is CASIGGANYGYTF. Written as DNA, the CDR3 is TGTGCCAGCATAGGCGGAGCTAACTATGGCTACACCTTC.

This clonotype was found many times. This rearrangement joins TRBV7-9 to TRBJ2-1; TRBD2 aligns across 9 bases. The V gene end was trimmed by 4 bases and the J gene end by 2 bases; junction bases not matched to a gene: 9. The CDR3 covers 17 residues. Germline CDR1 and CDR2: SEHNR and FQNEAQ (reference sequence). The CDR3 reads CASSSSGAGGTYNEQFF. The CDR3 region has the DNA TGTGCCAGCAGCTCCAGTGGAGCGGGAGGTACCTACAATGAGCAGTTCTTC.

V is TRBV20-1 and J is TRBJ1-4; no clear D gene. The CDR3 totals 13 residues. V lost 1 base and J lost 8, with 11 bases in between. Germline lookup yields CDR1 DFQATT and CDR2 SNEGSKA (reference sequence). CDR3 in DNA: TGCAGTGCTAGAGGACCCCTCGAGGAAAAACTGTTTTTT. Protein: CSARGPLEEKLFF.

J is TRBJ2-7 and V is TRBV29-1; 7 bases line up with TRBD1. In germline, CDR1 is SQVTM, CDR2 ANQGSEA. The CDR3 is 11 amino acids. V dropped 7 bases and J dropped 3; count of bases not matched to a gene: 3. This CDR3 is CSARQGYEQYF. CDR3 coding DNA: TGCAGCGCCCGACAGGGCTACGAGCAGTACTTC.

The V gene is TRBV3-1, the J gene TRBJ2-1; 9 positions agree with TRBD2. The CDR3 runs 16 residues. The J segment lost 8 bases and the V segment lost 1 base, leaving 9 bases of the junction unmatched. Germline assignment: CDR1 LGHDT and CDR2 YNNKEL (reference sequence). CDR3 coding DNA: TGTGCCAGCAGCCAAGTCGCGGGAGGGGCGTCGTATGAGCAGTTCTTC. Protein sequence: CASSQVAGGASYEQFF.

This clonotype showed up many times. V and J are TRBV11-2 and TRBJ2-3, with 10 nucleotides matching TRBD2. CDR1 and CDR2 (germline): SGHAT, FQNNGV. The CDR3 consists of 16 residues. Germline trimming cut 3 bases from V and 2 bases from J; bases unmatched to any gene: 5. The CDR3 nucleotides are TGTGCCAGCAGCTTTGGACTAGCGGCCCACACAGATACGCAGTATTTT. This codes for CASSFGLAAHTDTQYF.

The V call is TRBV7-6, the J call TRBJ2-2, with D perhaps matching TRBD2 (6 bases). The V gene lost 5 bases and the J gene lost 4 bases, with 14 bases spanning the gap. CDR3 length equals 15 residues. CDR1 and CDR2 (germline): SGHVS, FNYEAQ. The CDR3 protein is CASSPKGLLTGELFF. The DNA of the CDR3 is TGTGCCAGCAGCCCAAAGGGACTTCTCACCGGGGAGCTGTTTTTT.